This T cell receptor beta chain stems from a study of shared clonotypes between healthy human individuals. Findings and limits, study-wide: Roughly 5% of naive CD4 clonotypes were common to several donors. Generation probability values for non-shared clonotypes were lower than those for clonotypes shared by all four donors.

CDR3 size: 17 residues. The germline V gene has CDR1 SQVTM and CDR2 ANQGSEA. The V end was cut by 0 bases, the J end by 3 bases, with 15 bases between. Healthy HIV-negative adults without recent acute infections or vaccinations served as donors. TCRdb's copy holds only in-frame clones and misses some; the assay was immunoSEQ multiplex PCR. The data show about 120,000 clones, around 68% seen once. This clone was counted between two and nine times. Its antigen is as yet unknown. This TCR derives from a woman in her twenties or thirties in good health. The J gene is TRBJ2-6, the V gene TRBV29-1; D ambiguous. Specimen: memory CD8+ T cells sorted from blood. Noted subset: CD45RO+ cells pooled with CCR7-negative TemRA cells. The CDR3 spells CSVEEDPVIVGANVLTF. The DNA for the CDR3 is TGCAGCGTTGAAGAGGATCCTGTTATTGTTGGGGCCAACGTCCTGACTTTC.